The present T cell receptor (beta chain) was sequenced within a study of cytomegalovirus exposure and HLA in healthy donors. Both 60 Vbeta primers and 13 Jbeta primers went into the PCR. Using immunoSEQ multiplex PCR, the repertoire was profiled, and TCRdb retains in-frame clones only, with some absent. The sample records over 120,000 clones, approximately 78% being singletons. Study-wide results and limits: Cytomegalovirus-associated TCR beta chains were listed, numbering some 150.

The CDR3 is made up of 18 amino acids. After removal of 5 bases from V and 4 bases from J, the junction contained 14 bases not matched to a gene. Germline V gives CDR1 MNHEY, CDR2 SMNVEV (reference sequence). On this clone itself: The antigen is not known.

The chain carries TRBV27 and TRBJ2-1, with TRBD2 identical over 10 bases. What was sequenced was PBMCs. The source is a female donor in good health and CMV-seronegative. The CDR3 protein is CASSPTPSSGRGYNEQFF. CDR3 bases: TGTGCCAGCAGTCCAACCCCGTCCAGCGGGAGGGGGTACAATGAGCAGTTCTTC.